This entry lists 4 T cell receptor beta chains sequenced from one sample in a study of identical twins. From the 5' RACE reads, TCRdb called clonotypes with MiXCR, one entry per CDR3 protein. The sample lists approximately 620,000 distinct CDR3 sequences, 8.5% to 9.5% seen once, with more than 0.75% in the top ten. The same sample was also used in a study of yellow fever vaccine responses in identical twins.

The source material was PBMCs. Every receptor here comes from a woman between 18 and 29 years old in good health.

V gene TRBV6-1 combines with J gene TRBJ2-7; 7 nucleotides line up with TRBD1. The germline V gene has CDR1 MNHNS and CDR2 SASEGT. This CDR3 has 17 amino acids. After removal of 2 bases from V and 7 bases from J, the junction contained 17 bases not matched to a gene. The CDR3 is CASSEPPGAGGLSEQYF. The CDR3 DNA reads TGTGCCAGCAGTGAACCCCCCGGGGCAGGGGGTCTAAGTGAGCAGTACTTC.

The chain links TRBV5-1 to TRBJ1-6; D gene uncertain. V lost 7 bases to trimming and J lost 7 bases, with 15 bases between them. The CDR3 totals 14 residues. Germline V gene data show CDR1 as SGHRS and CDR2 as YFSETQ. The CDR3 bases are TGCGCCAGCGGACTCGTTGGGGAAAATTCACCCCTCCACTTT. This encodes CASGLVGENSPLHF.

This clonotype was counted a few times. V usage is TRBV5-1 and J usage is TRBJ2-6; D is unclear. Germline CDR1 and CDR2: SGHRS and YFSETQ. V lost 0 bases to trimming and J lost 1 base, with 8 bases between them. This CDR3 is built from 16 residues. The CDR3 coding sequence is TGCGCCAGCAGCTTGGACTGGGCTTCTGGGGCCAACGTCCTGACTTTC. This encodes CASSLDWASGANVLTF.

This chain joins TRBV29-1 and TRBJ2-7; 11 nucleotides align to TRBD2. CDR1 SQVTM and CDR2 ANQGSEA come from the germline V gene. Trimming removed 5 bases from V and 4 bases from J; junction bases left unmatched: 10. The CDR3 runs 15 residues. CDR3 residues: CSVLLAGGHGYEQYF. The CDR3 coding sequence is TGCAGCGTTCTCCTAGCGGGAGGTCATGGGTACGAGCAGTACTTC.